This TCR beta chain was found in a study of breast tumors, draining lymph nodes, adjacent tissues. This clonotype was observed many times. A single record per CDR3 protein comes from TCRdb applying MiXCR to the multiplex PCR reads. The table shows roughly 32,000 distinct CDR3 sequences, with around a third occurring only once. Sequences were obtained from breast tumor tissue. The sequence was obtained from a female donor with breast cancer. Some clones in this sample may be carry-over from other donors' samples.

The CDR3 protein is CASSYSGRDEQYF. The CDR3, as DNA: TGTGCCAGCAGTTACTCGGGTAGGGACGAGCAGTACTTC. The genes are TRBV6-5 and TRBJ2-7; no clear D gene. Germline V gene lookup returns CDR1 MNHEY and CDR2 SVGAGI. Trimming removed 0 bases from V and 5 bases from J, with 8 bases in between. The length of the CDR3 is 13 residues.